The T cell receptor (beta chain) under discussion was sequenced for a study of T cell repertoires in cytomegalovirus infection. About the research overall: Signatures in public TCR beta sequences pointed to both CMV infection and matching HLA type.

Losses at the gene ends were 6 bases for V and 2 bases for J; bases not matched to a gene: 7. CDR3 length: 15 amino acids. Germline CDR1 is LNHDA and CDR2 is SQIVND (reference sequence). This clonotype was seen many times. Its antigen is unidentified. TCRdb called the reads again in MiXCR, with one record for every CDR3 protein. The table records 250,000 or so distinct CDR3 sequences, about 15% of them present only once. Whole-study findings and limits: Summed frequency of shared TCR beta families picked out CMV carriers who also had the relevant HLA. The ex vivo response was dominated by HLA-C-restricted CMV-specific TCR beta clonotypes.

The sequence was collected from a human donor in good health (CMV status not recorded). Some clones in this sample may be carry-over from other donors' samples. The chain joins TRBV19 to TRBJ2-7; 10 bases agree with TRBD1. Sequences were obtained from CD8+ T cells from PBMCs. CDR3 protein: CASSPGTGETYEQYF. CDR3 bases: TGTGCCAGTAGCCCCGGGACAGGGGAAACCTACGAGCAGTACTTC.